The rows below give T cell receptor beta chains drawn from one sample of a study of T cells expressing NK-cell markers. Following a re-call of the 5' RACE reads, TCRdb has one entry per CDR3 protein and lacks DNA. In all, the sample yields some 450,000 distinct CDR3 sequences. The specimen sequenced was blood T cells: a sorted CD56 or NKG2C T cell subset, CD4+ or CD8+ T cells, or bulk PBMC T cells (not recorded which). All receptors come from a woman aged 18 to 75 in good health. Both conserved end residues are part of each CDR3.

CDR3 protein: CSAKRGNSYNEQFF
J gene: TRBJ2-1
V gene: TRBV20-1

CDR3 protein: CSATRGVYGYTF
J gene: TRBJ1-2
V gene: TRBV20-1

CDR3 protein: CASSQGGSSGNTIYF
J gene: TRBJ1-3
V gene: TRBV7-9

CDR3 protein: CASSPGGPGNNSPLHF
J gene: TRBJ1-6
V gene: TRBV18

CDR3 protein: CASLGQDNEQFF
J gene: TRBJ2-1
V gene: TRBV27

CDR3 protein: CANDRGHGNEQFF
J gene: TRBJ2-1
V gene: TRBV2

CDR3 protein: CASSGNFLRDLSGNTIYF
J gene: TRBJ1-3
V gene: TRBV11-2

CDR3 protein: CASSVGQGAEEQYF
J gene: TRBJ2-7
V gene: TRBV9

CDR3 protein: CASSAPGHLEKLFF
J gene: TRBJ1-4
V gene: TRBV25-1

CDR3 protein: CASSFRTGGSHEQYF
J gene: TRBJ2-7
V gene: TRBV7-2

CDR3 protein: CASSYFRDRADQPQHF
J gene: TRBJ1-5
V gene: TRBV6-2/TRBV6-3

CDR3 protein: CASVGRLPQHF
J gene: TRBJ1-5
V gene: TRBV11-2

CDR3 protein: CSARWLLDPEETQYF
J gene: TRBJ2-5
V gene: TRBV20-1

CDR3 protein: CASSDSRRGRNNEQFF
J gene: TRBJ2-1
V gene: TRBV4-3

CDR3 protein: CASSPPTGNYEQYF
J gene: TRBJ2-7
V gene: TRBV6-1

CDR3 protein: CASSWRQSYNEQFF
J gene: TRBJ2-1
V gene: TRBV7-2

CDR3 protein: CASLGRTSREAFF
J gene: TRBJ1-1
V gene: TRBV19

CDR3 protein: CASSRSQQETQYF
J gene: TRBJ2-5
V gene: TRBV6-1

CDR3 protein: CASSLFALAVLSYEQYF
J gene: TRBJ2-7
V gene: TRBV28

CDR3 protein: CASSTRDRGSYEQYF
J gene: TRBJ2-7
V gene: TRBV3-1

CDR3 protein: CATSSQSTVTYNEQFF
J gene: TRBJ2-1
V gene: TRBV15

CDR3 protein: CASSHGIYEQYF
J gene: TRBJ2-7
V gene: TRBV6-2/TRBV6-3

CDR3 protein: CASSTPRGLAGAYEQYF
J gene: TRBJ2-7
V gene: TRBV11-2